The 21 T cell receptor beta chains in this list originate from one sample, sequenced in a study of cytomegalovirus exposure and HLA in healthy donors. The PCR used 60 Vbeta and 13 Jbeta primers. Some clones are missing from TCRdb's copy, which holds only in-frame ones; the method was immunoSEQ multiplex PCR. The sample records about 96,000 clones, about 70% being singletons. The sample consisted of PBMCs. The receptors derive from a female donor in good health and CMV-seropositive.

The chain combines TRBV29-1 with TRBJ1-2, with a tentative D call TRBD1 (5 bases). CDR1 is SQVTM, CDR2 ANQGSEA, per germline. The CDR3 is 13 residues long. V lost 7 bases and J 5 bases, leaving 17 bases between the germline ends. CDR3: CSARDGSGYGYTF. The CDR3 DNA reads as TGCAGCGCGCGGGACGGTTCGGGGTATGGCTACACCTTC.

This chain uses TRBV5-4 with TRBJ1-1, with 9 bases fitting TRBD1. The CDR3 contains 14 residues. The trim removed 1 base at V and 4 bases at J, leaving 2 bases unmatched. CDR1 and CDR2 from the germline V gene are SGHNT and YYREEE (reference sequence). CDR3 bases: TGTGCCAGCAGCTTGCCGACAGGGGGCACTGAAGCTTTCTTT. As protein: CASSLPTGGTEAFF.

V and J are TRBV4-2 and TRBJ2-7, with 9 nucleotides matching TRBD2. Losses at the gene ends were 10 bases for V and 3 bases for J; bases not matched to a gene: 13. The germline V gene has CDR1 LGHNA and CDR2 YNFKEQ. This CDR3 is 15 amino acids long. The DNA of the CDR3 is TGTGCCACCGGAAAGAGCGGGGGGCTTCTCTACGAGCAGTACTTC. The encoded protein is CATGKSGGLLYEQYF.

The chain links TRBV7-8 to TRBJ1-3, with D possibly matching TRBD1 (6 bases). This CDR3 comprises 15 residues. V lost 2 bases, J lost 4 bases, and 12 bases lay in between. Germline V gene lookup returns CDR1 SGHVS and CDR2 FQNEAQ. The CDR3 loop is CASSLRQGTGNTIYF. In nucleotides, the CDR3 is TGTGCCAGCAGCTTACGGCAGGGGACAGGAAACACCATATATTTT.

This clone is a singleton in its sample. The V gene is TRBV28, the J gene TRBJ2-4; D call uncertain. The CDR3 is 18 amino acids. V lost 6 bases, J lost 1 base, and 22 bases lay in between. Germline CDR1 MDHEN, CDR2 SYDVKM. The DNA for the CDR3 is TGTGCCAGCAGCCCATCGCTAGGAGCCCGGCTGGCCAAAAACATTCAGTACTTC. It yields the protein CASSPSLGARLAKNIQYF.

V and J are TRBV4-1 and TRBJ2-7, with 12 bases lining up with TRBD1. CDR1 is MGHRA, CDR2 YSYEKL, per germline. V dropped 2 bases and J dropped 6; count of bases not matched to a gene: 8. The CDR3 length is 16 residues. The CDR3 coding sequence is TGCGCCAGCAGCCAATCTTCTCCGGGACAGGGGGCCGAGCAGTACTTC. This gives the protein CASSQSSPGQGAEQYF.

This chain joins TRBV14 and TRBJ1-1, with TRBD1 matching 9 bases. The CDR3 extends over 18 amino acids. Germline CDR1 and CDR2: SGHDN and FVKESK. J gave up 1 base and V 0 bases, and 9 bases lay outside the gene matches. CDR3 protein: CASSQEEAYRGRNTEAFF. The CDR3 DNA reads as TGTGCCAGCAGCCAAGAAGAAGCCTACAGGGGGCGGAACACTGAAGCTTTCTTT.

This chain joins TRBV4-2 and TRBJ1-2; D gene unclear. This CDR3 has 16 amino acids. The germline V gene has CDR1 LGHNA and CDR2 YNFKEQ. Trimming left V 0 bases short and J 0 bases short, with 11 bases between. The CDR3 DNA reads TGTGCCAGCAGCCAAGATATCGGAGGCTCTAACTATGGCTACACCTTC. Translation gives CASSQDIGGSNYGYTF.

This chain connects TRBV4-2 to TRBJ2-7; the match to TRBD1 covers 9 bases. The CDR3 covers 17 residues. Trimming at V came to 1 base and at J to 5 bases, leaving 12 bases not matched to a gene. CDR1 and CDR2 from the germline V gene are LGHNA and YNFKEQ. The CDR3 is CASSQVGGGQGGDEQYF. The CDR3 bases are TGTGCCAGCAGCCAAGTTGGAGGGGGACAGGGAGGAGACGAGCAGTACTTC.

This clone was detected only a few times. The chain carries TRBV5-4 and TRBJ1-3; perhaps TRBD1 as D (5 bases). CDR3 length: 15 residues. The germline V gene encodes CDR1 SGHNT and CDR2 YYREEE (reference sequence). Between the trimmed V and J ends, which lost 0 bases and 3 bases, there was a span of 10 bases. In DNA, the CDR3 is TGTGCCAGCAGCTTGGACCCCGGGGGTGGAAACACCATATATTTT. It encodes CASSLDPGGGNTIYF.

The chain uses TRBV7-2 and TRBJ2-7; 10 nucleotides line up with TRBD2. The CDR3 sequence is 15 residues long. The V and J ends lost 5 bases and 2 bases, in that order; junction bases with no gene match: 6. In germline, CDR1 is SGHTA, CDR2 FQGNSA. DNA of the CDR3: TGTGCCAGCAGCCCCAAGCGGGGGGGCACCTACGAGCAGTACTTC. As protein: CASSPKRGGTYEQYF.

The V call is TRBV11-3, the J call TRBJ2-2, with 7 bases that match TRBD2. This CDR3 is built from 15 residues. The germline V gene encodes CDR1 SGHNT and CDR2 YENEEA. With V trimmed by 4 bases and J by 5 bases, 7 bases remained unmatched. The CDR3 is CASSSKDGRTGELFF. In DNA, the CDR3 is TGTGCCAGCAGCTCAAAAGACGGGAGGACCGGGGAGCTGTTTTTT.

This chain links TRBV5-1 with TRBJ2-1, with 7 bases that match TRBD1. Germline V CDR1 and CDR2: SGHRS, YFSETQ. The CDR3 totals 15 residues. V lost 3 bases, J lost 2 bases, and 5 bases stayed unmatched. CDR3 sequence: CASSSLTGTYNEQFF. The CDR3 bases are TGCGCCAGCAGCTCCCTGACAGGGACCTACAATGAGCAGTTCTTC.

This CDR3 is CASSPQGAGETQYF. The CDR3 bases are TGTGCCAGCTCACCACAGGGGGCGGGAGAGACCCAGTACTTC. The chain uses TRBV18 and TRBJ2-5, with 7 bases identical to TRBD1. CDR3 size: 14 residues. V gave up 1 base and J gave up 4 bases; unmatched junction bases: 3. Germline lookup yields CDR1 KGHSH and CDR2 LQKENI. Full variable domain (missing parts from reference TRBV18 and TRBJ2-5): NAGVMQNPRHLVRRRGQEARLRCSPMKGHSHVYWYRQLPEEGLKFMVYLQKENIIDESGMPKERFSAEFPKEGPSILRIQQVVRGDSAAYFCASSPQGAGETQYFGPGTRLLVL.

The chain recombines TRBV11-2 with TRBJ1-2; 7 bases fit TRBD1. V was pared by 0 bases and J by 0 bases, with 4 bases of the junction left unmatched. Germline CDR1 SGHAT, CDR2 FQNNGV. This CDR3 is built from 16 residues. The CDR3 coding sequence is TGTGCCAGCAGCTTAGATCGAGGGGGCCCTAACTATGGCTACACCTTC. Translating it yields CASSLDRGGPNYGYTF.

The chain is built from TRBV6-6 and TRBJ1-2; no firm D call. Germline lookup yields CDR1 MNHNY and CDR2 SVGAGI (reference sequence). The CDR3 sequence is 16 residues long. V dropped 7 bases and J dropped 3 bases, with 21 bases sitting between them. In nucleotides, the CDR3 is TGTGCCAGCACGTTGGGCGGGTCAGCCCACGACTATGGCTACACCTTC. The encoded protein is CASTLGGSAHDYGYTF.

This chain connects TRBV30 to TRBJ1-6, with 10 positions matching TRBD1. After removal of 0 bases from V and 9 bases from J, the junction contained 5 bases not matched to a gene. This CDR3 spans 15 amino acids. Per germline, CDR1 GTSNPN and CDR2 SVGIG (reference sequence). The CDR3 nucleotides are TGTGCCTGGAGTGTTCTGGGACAGGGGACTTCACCCCTCCACTTT. Its protein product is CAWSVLGQGTSPLHF.

This sequence joins TRBV2 and TRBJ2-7; D may be TRBD1 (6 bases). V was pared by 7 bases and J by 4 bases, with 17 bases between. The CDR3 extends over 14 amino acids. Looked up from germline, CDR1 is SNHLY and CDR2 is FYNNEI. The CDR3 loop is CASKTNLDRYEQYF. CDR3 nucleotides: TGTGCCAGCAAAACCAACCTCGACAGGTACGAGCAGTACTTC.

As regards this clone: At the DNA level, this CDR3 is encoded by other sequences in the same sample as well. The gene calls are TRBV28 and TRBJ2-7; 7 bases align to TRBD1. J gave up 1 base and V 2 bases, and 2 bases lay outside the gene matches. Per germline, CDR1 MDHEN and CDR2 SYDVKM. The CDR3 consists of 14 residues. This CDR3 is CASSLRTGSYEQYF. The DNA of the CDR3 is TGTGCCAGCAGTTTACGGACAGGATCCTACGAGCAGTACTTC.

The chain carries TRBV18 and TRBJ2-1; 8 bases line up with TRBD2. The germline V gene encodes CDR1 KGHSH and CDR2 LQKENI. V shed 6 bases, J shed 7 bases, and the junction held 11 bases outside the gene matches. The CDR3 is made up of 15 amino acids. The CDR3 protein is CASSLSGRLTNEQFF. For the CDR3, the DNA is TGTGCCAGCTCTCTGAGCGGGAGATTAACGAATGAGCAGTTCTTC.

V is TRBV5-1 and J is TRBJ1-2; D gene ambiguous. V was pared by 0 bases and J by 6 bases, with 12 bases between. Per the germline V gene, CDR1 is SGHRS and CDR2 is YFSETQ. This CDR3 has 14 amino acids. The CDR3 here is CASSLGDASDGYTF. CDR3 coding DNA: TGCGCCAGCAGCTTGGGAGATGCGTCCGATGGCTACACCTTC.